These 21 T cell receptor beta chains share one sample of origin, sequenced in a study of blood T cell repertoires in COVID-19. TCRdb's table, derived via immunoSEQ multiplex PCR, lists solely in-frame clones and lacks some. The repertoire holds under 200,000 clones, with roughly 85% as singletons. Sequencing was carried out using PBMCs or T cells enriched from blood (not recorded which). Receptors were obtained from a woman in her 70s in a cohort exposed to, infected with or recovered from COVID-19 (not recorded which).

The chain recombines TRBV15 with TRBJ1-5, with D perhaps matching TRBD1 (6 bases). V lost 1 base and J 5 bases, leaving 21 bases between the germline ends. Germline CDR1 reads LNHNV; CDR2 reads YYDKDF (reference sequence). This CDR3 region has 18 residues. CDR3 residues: CATSRGAWTDSVHQPQHF. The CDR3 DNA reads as TGTGCCACCAGCAGAGGAGCCTGGACGGACAGTGTGCATCAGCCCCAGCATTTT.

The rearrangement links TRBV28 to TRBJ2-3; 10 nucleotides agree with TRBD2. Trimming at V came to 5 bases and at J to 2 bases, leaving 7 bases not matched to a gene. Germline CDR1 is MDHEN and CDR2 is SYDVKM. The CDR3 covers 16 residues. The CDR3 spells CASSKGLARLTDTQYF. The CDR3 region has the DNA TGTGCCAGCAGTAAGGGACTAGCGCGACTCACAGATACGCAGTATTTT.

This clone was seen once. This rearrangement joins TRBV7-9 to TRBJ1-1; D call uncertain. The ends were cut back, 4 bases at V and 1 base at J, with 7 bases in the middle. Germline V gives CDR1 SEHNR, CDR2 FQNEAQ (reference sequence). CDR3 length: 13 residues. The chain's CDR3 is CASSSDSNTEAFF. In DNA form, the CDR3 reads TGTGCCAGCAGCTCAGACTCGAACACTGAAGCTTTCTTT.

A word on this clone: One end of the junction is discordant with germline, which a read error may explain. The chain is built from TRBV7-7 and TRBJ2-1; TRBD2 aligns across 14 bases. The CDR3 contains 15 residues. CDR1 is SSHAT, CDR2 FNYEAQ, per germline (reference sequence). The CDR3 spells CASSTGLAGVNEQFF. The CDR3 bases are TGTGCTAGCAGCACGGGACTAGCGGGAGTAAATGAGCAGTTCTTC.

The CDR3 DNA reads as TGTGCCAGCAGCTTAGATGGGACTCCGGGCTCCTACGAGCAGTACTTC. This gives the protein CASSLDGTPGSYEQYF. The J gene is TRBJ2-7, the V gene TRBV7-9; D might be TRBD2 (6 bases). Germline CDR1 SEHNR, CDR2 FQNEAQ (reference sequence). The CDR3 contains 16 residues. V lost 1 base and J lost 0, with 13 bases in between. Full variable domain (remainder filled in from reference TRBV7-9 and TRBJ2-7): DTGVSQNPRHKITKRGQNVTFRCDPISEHNRLYWYRQTLGQGPEFLTYFQNEAQLEKSRLLSDRFSAERPKGSFSTLEIQRTEQGDSAMYLCASSLDGTPGSYEQYFGPGTRLTVT.

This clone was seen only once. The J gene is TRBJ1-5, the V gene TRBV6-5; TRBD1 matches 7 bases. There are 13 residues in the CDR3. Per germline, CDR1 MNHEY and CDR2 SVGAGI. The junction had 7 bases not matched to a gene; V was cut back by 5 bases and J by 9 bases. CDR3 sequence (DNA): TGTGCCAGCAGTACAGGGGACTCACCGCCCCAGCATTTT. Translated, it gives CASSTGDSPPQHF.

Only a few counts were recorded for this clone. CDR3 DNA sequence: TGTGCCAGCAGCTTAGGGGACAGGGGGACCTACGAGCAGTACTTC. Its protein product is CASSLGDRGTYEQYF. This sequence joins TRBV7-9 and TRBJ2-7; 11 nucleotides align to TRBD1. CDR1 and CDR2 from the germline V gene are SEHNR and FQNEAQ (reference sequence). V trimming: 1 base; J trimming: 2 bases; junction bases outside the gene matches: 1. The CDR3 consists of 15 residues. The full variable domain, with the rest looked up from reference TRBV7-9 and TRBJ2-7, is DTGVSQNPRHKITKRGQNVTFRCDPISEHNRLYWYRQTLGQGPEFLTYFQNEAQLEKSRLLSDRFSAERPKGSFSTLEIQRTEQGDSAMYLCASSLGDRGTYEQYFGPGTRLTVT.

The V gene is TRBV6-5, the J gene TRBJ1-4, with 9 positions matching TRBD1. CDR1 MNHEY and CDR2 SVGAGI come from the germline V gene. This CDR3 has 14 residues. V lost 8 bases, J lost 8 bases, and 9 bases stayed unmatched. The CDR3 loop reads CASSSGTGREKLFF. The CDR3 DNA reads TGTGCCAGCTCTTCCGGGACAGGGCGAGAAAAACTGTTTTTT.

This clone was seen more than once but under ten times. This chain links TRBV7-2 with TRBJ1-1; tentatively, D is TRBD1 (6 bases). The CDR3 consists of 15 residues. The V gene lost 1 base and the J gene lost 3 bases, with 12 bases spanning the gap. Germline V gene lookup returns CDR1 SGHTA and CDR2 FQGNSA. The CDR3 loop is CASSLVGAGDTEAFF. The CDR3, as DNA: TGTGCCAGCAGCTTAGTGGGGGCGGGTGACACTGAAGCTTTCTTT.

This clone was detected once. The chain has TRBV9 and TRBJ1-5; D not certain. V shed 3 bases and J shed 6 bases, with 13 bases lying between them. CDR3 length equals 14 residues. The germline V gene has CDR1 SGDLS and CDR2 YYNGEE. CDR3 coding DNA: TGTGCCAGCAGCGAGGGAGTTAGTGGTCAGCCCCAGCATTTT. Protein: CASSEGVSGQPQHF.

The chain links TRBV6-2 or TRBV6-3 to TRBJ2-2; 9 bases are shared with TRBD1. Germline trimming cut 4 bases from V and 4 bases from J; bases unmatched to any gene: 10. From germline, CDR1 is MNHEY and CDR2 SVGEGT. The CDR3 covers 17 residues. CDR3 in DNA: TGTGCCAGCAGTTCCCATCCGGGACAGGGCTTCACCGGGGAGCTGTTTTTT. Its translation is CASSSHPGQGFTGELFF.

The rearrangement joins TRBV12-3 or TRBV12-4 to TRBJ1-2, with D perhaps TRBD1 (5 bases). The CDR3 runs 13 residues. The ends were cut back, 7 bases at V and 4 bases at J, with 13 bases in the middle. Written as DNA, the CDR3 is TGTGCCAGCACCCTAAGTGGGGCCTATGGCTACACCTTC. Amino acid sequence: CASTLSGAYGYTF.

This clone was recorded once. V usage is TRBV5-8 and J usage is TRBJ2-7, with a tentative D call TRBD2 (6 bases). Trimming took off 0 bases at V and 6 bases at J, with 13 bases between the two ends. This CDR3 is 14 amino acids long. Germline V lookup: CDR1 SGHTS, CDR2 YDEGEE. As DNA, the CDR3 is TGTGCCAGCAGCTTGGGTAGCGGTCCGGGCGAGCAGTACTTC. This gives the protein CASSLGSGPGEQYF.

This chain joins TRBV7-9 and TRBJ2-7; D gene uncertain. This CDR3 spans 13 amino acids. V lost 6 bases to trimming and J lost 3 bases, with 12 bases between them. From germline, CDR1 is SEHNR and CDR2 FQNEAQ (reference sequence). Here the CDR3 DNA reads TGTGCCAGCAGTTATCTCTCCAGCTACGAGCAGTACTTC. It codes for CASSYLSSYEQYF.

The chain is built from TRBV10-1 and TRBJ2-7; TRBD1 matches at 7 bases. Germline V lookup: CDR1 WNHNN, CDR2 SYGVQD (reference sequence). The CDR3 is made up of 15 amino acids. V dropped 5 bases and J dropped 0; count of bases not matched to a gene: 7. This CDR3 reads CASSRQGWTSYEQYF. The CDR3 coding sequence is TGCGCCAGCAGTCGACAGGGTTGGACCTCCTACGAGCAGTACTTC.

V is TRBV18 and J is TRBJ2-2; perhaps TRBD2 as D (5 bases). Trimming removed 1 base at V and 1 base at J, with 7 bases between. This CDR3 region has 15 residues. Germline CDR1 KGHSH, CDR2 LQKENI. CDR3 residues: CASSPQTKNTGELFF. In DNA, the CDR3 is TGTGCCAGCTCACCACAGACTAAGAACACCGGGGAGCTGTTTTTT.

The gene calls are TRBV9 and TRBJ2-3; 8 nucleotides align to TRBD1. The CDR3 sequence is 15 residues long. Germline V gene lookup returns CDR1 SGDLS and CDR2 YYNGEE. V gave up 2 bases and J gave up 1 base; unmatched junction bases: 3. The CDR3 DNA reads TGTGCCAGCAGCGTCGGACAGGGACGCACAGATACGCAGTATTTT. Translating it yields CASSVGQGRTDTQYF. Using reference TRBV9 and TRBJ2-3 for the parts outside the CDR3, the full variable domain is DSGVTQTPKHLITATGQRVTLRCSPRSGDLSVYWYQQSLDQGLQFLIQYYNGEERAKGNILERFSAQQFPDLHSELNLSSLELGDSALYFCASSVGQGRTDTQYFGPGTRLTVL.

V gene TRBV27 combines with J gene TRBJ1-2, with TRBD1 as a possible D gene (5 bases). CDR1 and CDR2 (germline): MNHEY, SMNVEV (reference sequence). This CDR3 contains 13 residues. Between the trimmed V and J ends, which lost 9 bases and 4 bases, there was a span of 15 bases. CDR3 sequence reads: CASQPGSGYGYTF. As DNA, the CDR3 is TGTGCCAGTCAGCCAGGGTCGGGCTATGGCTACACCTTC.

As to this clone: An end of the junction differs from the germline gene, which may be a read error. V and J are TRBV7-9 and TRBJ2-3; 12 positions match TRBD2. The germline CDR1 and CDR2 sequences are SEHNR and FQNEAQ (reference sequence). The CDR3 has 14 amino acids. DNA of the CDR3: TGTGCCAGCAGCTTACTAGCGGGAGGGCGGGAGGAGAGTTTT. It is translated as CASSLLAGGREESF.

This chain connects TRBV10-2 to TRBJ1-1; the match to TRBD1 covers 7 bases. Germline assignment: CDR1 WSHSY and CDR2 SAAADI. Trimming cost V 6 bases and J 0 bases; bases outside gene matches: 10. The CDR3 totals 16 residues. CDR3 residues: CASRDQTGVMNTEAFF. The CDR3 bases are TGCGCCAGCAGAGACCAAACAGGGGTCATGAACACTGAAGCTTTCTTT.

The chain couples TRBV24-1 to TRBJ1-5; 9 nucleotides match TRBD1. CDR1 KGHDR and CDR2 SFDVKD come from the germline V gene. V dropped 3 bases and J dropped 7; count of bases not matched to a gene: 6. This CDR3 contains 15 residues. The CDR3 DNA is TGTGCCACCAGTGATAACGGACAGGGGCCCCAGCCCCAGCATTTT. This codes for CATSDNGQGPQPQHF.